This TCR beta chain was sequenced during a study of blood T cell repertoires in COVID-19. About the study: From T cells, B-cell-depleted T cells, or PBMCs came the material, which was cDNA or gDNA.

It was during active infection that Seattle patients were enrolled and then longitudinally followed. Authors' analysis steps: Amplification of reference gene primers was used by the study to estimate nucleated cell counts. Clones were sequenced by immunoSEQ multiplex PCR, and TCRdb holds only the in-frame ones, with some missing. V and J calls and clone size come straight from that table; D and trimming were deduced from the DNA. Of roughly 290,000 clones listed, about nine tenths are singletons. Germline CDR1 reads LNHDA; CDR2 reads SQIVND (reference sequence). This CDR3 is 15 amino acids long. The ends were cut back, 5 bases at V and 6 bases at J, with 17 bases in the middle.

The rearrangement uses TRBV19 and TRBJ2-1, with D maybe TRBD2 (5 bases). This receptor was identified in a woman in her 30s with COVID-19, enrolled during active disease. Sequencing used peripheral blood. The CDR3 loop is CASSYRPVAGNEQFF. The CDR3, as DNA: TGTGCCAGTAGTTACCGCCCGGTGGCGGGCAATGAGCAGTTCTTC.